The rows below give T cell receptor beta chains drawn from one sample of a study of sequential checkpoint blockade in melanoma. Here immunoSEQ multiplex PCR was the method, and the copy in TCRdb shows in-frame clones only, minus some. The sample records approximately 8,800 clones, roughly 23% being singletons. The source was tumor tissue (inferred from file names), collected from a patient given nivolumab and ipilimumab in sequence. The receptors were sampled from a human donor with melanoma. The CDR3 runs from the conserved cysteine through the conserved F or W. A D gene is named only where the DNA matches it firmly. Rows give clone size only sometimes, using once, few, many, or a class for an expanded clone.

abundance | j_gene | d_gene | v_gene | CDR3nt | CDR3aa
few | TRBJ2-2 | - | TRBV11-3 | TGTGCCAGCAGCTTAGGTTTGGACCGCCGGAACACCGGGGAGCTGTTTTTT | CASSLGLDRRNTGELFF
medium-sized | TRBJ2-5 | TRBD1 | TRBV14 | TGTGCCAGCAGCCCCCGCCGGACAGGGTTCCAAGAGACCCAGTACTTC | CASSPRRTGFQETQYF
few | TRBJ1-4 | - | TRBV6-8 | TGTGCCAGCATTCCAGGCCTAACGGTCGCAACTAATGAAAAACTGTTTTTT | CASIPGLTVATNEKLFF
few | TRBJ1-2 | - | TRBV14 | TGTGCCAGCAGCCAAGATAAGATGGGTGGAGGACAAAGGATTGGCTACACCTTC | CASSQDKMGGGQRIGYTF
- | TRBJ1-5 | TRBD1 | TRBV6-4 | TGTGCCAGCACCCCAGGGGGGGCAAGCAATCAGCCCCAGCATTTT | CASTPGGASNQPQHF
few | TRBJ1-1 | - | TRBV6-8 | TGTGCCAGCAGTCCACCGGGCGGGAGGGGCGACACTGAAGCTTTCTTT | CASSPPGGRGDTEAFF
- | TRBJ1-2 | - | TRBV5-1 | TGCGCCAGCGGCCGGATGAATGGGGCTAACTATGGCTACACCTTC | CASGRMNGANYGYTF
few | TRBJ2-7 | TRBD2 | TRBV10-2 | TGCGCCAGCACAGTTCTAGCGGGGGGGCCATTGAACGAGCAGTACTTC | CASTVLAGGPLNEQYF
few | TRBJ2-4 | TRBD1 | TRBV6-8 | TGTGCCAGCAAACCAGGGGGCGGTCTAGTAAGCCTAGCCAAAAACATTCAGTACTTC | CASKPGGGLVSLAKNIQYF
- | TRBJ1-6 | - | TRBV28 | TGTGCCAGCAGTTTGGGGGGGGGCTCCTATAATTCACCCCTCCACTTT | CASSLGGGSYNSPLHF
few | TRBJ1-4 | TRBD1 | TRBV18 | TGTGCCAGCTCACCGGACAGGGGTCTTGAAAAACTGTTTTTT | CASSPDRGLEKLFF
- | TRBJ1-1 | - | TRBV29-1 | TGCAGCGTTGAAGATTGGGCCAGGGGCATGAACACTGAAGCTTTCTTT | CSVEDWARGMNTEAFF
- | TRBJ1-3 | - | TRBV11-3 | TGTGCCAGCAGCGCCTCTCAAGTCCTGCACACCATATATTTT | CASSASQVLHTIYF
- | TRBJ1-3 | TRBD1 | TRBV15 | TGTGCCACCAGCCGGGACAGGGGGAATAACACCATATATTTT | CATSRDRGNNTIYF
- | TRBJ2-1 | TRBD2 | TRBV6-8 | TGTGCCAGCAGTGTCGGGGGGGCCAACTACAATGAGCAGTTCTTC | CASSVGGANYNEQFF
few | TRBJ2-2 | TRBD1 | TRBV11-3 | TGTGCCAGCAGCCGGACAGGGAGCGGCACCGGGGAGCTGTTTTTT | CASSRTGSGTGELFF
- | TRBJ1-6 | - | TRBV5-1 | TGCGCCAGCAGCTTGGCCCAGGAATATTCACCCCTCCACTTT | CASSLAQEYSPLHF